Presented here are 17 T cell receptor beta chains from one specimen sequenced in a study of Ad26.COV2.S vaccination and SARS-CoV-2 variants. The method was immunoSEQ multiplex PCR; TCRdb's version includes in-frame clones alone and lacks a portion of them. This sample has more than 150,000 clones, with around 85% found just once. The sequencing here drew on peripheral blood, taken after recovery from COVID-19. These receptors were collected from a human donor who had recovered from COVID-19.

V usage is TRBV19 and J usage is TRBJ2-7; 10 positions match TRBD1. Germline values: CDR1 LNHDA, CDR2 SQIVND (reference sequence). V lost 5 bases and J lost 4; bases outside the gene matches: 14. The CDR3 has 17 amino acids. Written as DNA, the CDR3 is TGTGCCAGTAGTCCGAGAATTCCGGGACAGGGGAATTACGAGCAGTACTTC. It translates to CASSPRIPGQGNYEQYF. Variable domain in full (rest from reference TRBV19 and TRBJ2-7): DGGITQSPKYLFRKEGQNVTLSCEQNLNHDAMYWYRQDPGQGLRLIYYSQIVNDFQKGDIAEGYSVSREKKESFPLTVTSAQKNPTAFYLCASSPRIPGQGNYEQYFGPGTRLTVT.

Only one count was recorded for this clone. The rearrangement joins TRBV4-2 to TRBJ2-7, with TRBD2 as a possible D gene (5 bases). Trimming shortened V by 1 base and J by 3 bases, and 7 bases separated the two germline ends. CDR3 size: 13 residues. The germline CDR1 and CDR2 sequences are LGHNA and YNFKEQ. The CDR3 is CASSQAGDYEQYF. CDR3 DNA: TGTGCCAGCAGCCAAGCCGGGGACTACGAGCAGTACTTC.

V gene TRBV28 combines with J gene TRBJ2-7; no clear D gene. The germline V gene has CDR1 MDHEN and CDR2 SYDVKM. This CDR3 is built from 14 residues. Trimming shortened V by 3 bases and J by 7 bases, and 16 bases separated the two germline ends. The CDR3 reads CASSFDLSGGEQYF. As DNA, the CDR3 is TGTGCCAGCAGTTTTGACTTGTCGGGTGGGGAGCAGTACTTC. Drawing the rest from reference TRBV28 and TRBJ2-7, the complete variable domain is DVKVTQSSRYLVKRTGEKVFLECVQDMDHENMFWYRQDPGLGLRLIYFSYDVKMKEKGDIPEGYSVSREKKERFSLILESASTNQTSMYLCASSFDLSGGEQYFGPGTRLTVT.

The sample holds one count of this clone. CDR3 DNA: TGTGCCAGCAGTGTGGAGGCAGGGGTCGGAAACACCATATATTTT. It specifies CASSVEAGVGNTIYF. The rearrangement joins TRBV2 to TRBJ1-3; D is possibly TRBD1 (6 bases). The CDR3 has 15 amino acids. The ends were cut back, 4 bases at V and 4 bases at J, with 14 bases in the middle. Germline V CDR1 and CDR2: SNHLY, FYNNEI.

As for this clone: Other DNA sequences within the sample encode an identical CDR3. J is TRBJ1-1 and V is TRBV7-2; tentative D call: TRBD1 (5 bases). Germline V gene sequence: CDR1 SGHTA, CDR2 FQGNSA. V lost 2 bases, J lost 3 bases, and 10 bases lay in between. The CDR3 length is 14 residues. CDR3 sequence: CASSLQAGDTEAFF. The CDR3, as DNA: TGTGCCAGCAGCTTACAGGCGGGGGACACTGAAGCTTTCTTT.

This clone appeared a few times. The chain has TRBV6-5 and TRBJ2-5, with 7 bases fitting TRBD1. The CDR3 spans 15 residues. Trimming cost V 4 bases and J 0 bases; bases outside gene matches: 5. From germline, CDR1 is MNHEY and CDR2 SVGAGI. Here the CDR3 reads CASSSSQGNQETQYF. The CDR3 nucleotides read TGTGCCAGCAGTTCCTCACAGGGGAACCAAGAGACCCAGTACTTC.

The rearrangement uses TRBV7-8 and TRBJ1-6; 7 nucleotides match TRBD1. V dropped 3 bases and J dropped 5; count of bases not matched to a gene: 4. CDR3 length equals 15 residues. Germline values: CDR1 SGHVS, CDR2 FQNEAQ. The CDR3, as DNA: TGTGCCAGCAGCTTGGCCGGGACAGATAATTCACCCCTCCACTTT. This translates into CASSLAGTDNSPLHF.

The genes are TRBV2 and TRBJ1-1; 11 bases line up with TRBD1. Per germline, CDR1 SNHLY and CDR2 FYNNEI. V was clipped by 1 base and J by 6 bases; unmatched bases: 4. CDR3 length: 15 amino acids. The CDR3 DNA reads TGTGCCAGCAGTGAAGGGGACAGGGGGACTTCTGAAGCTTTCTTT. Translation gives CASSEGDRGTSEAFF. The full variable domain, its missing parts supplied by reference TRBV2 and TRBJ1-1, is EPEVTQTPSHQVTQMGQEVILRCVPISNHLYFYWYRQILGQKVEFLVSFYNNEISEKSEIFDDQFSVERPDGSNFTLKIRSTKLEDSAMYFCASSEGDRGTSEAFFGQGTRLTVV.

The chain is built from TRBV5-1 and TRBJ2-7; tentative D call: TRBD1 (6 bases). The germline CDR1 and CDR2 sequences are SGHRS and YFSETQ. This CDR3 comprises 14 residues. Deletions cut 0 bases from V and 5 bases from J, with 12 bases between. The CDR3 is CASSLAPGVDEQYF. The CDR3 DNA follows: TGCGCCAGCAGCTTGGCGCCAGGGGTAGACGAGCAGTACTTC.

The chain joins TRBV28 to TRBJ1-5, with 11 bases lining up with TRBD1. Germline assignment: CDR1 MDHEN and CDR2 SYDVKM. The J segment lost 7 bases and the V segment lost 6 bases, leaving 8 bases of the junction unmatched. CDR3 size: 15 residues. CDR3 in DNA: TGTGCCAGCAGCCTCGGGACAGGGGGGGAGCAGCCCCAGCATTTT. It yields the protein CASSLGTGGEQPQHF.

This chain connects TRBV2 to TRBJ2-7; D gene uncertain. This CDR3 has 12 residues. The germline V and J ends were trimmed by 7 bases and 7 bases, with 14 bases remaining between them. The germline CDR1 and CDR2 sequences are SNHLY and FYNNEI. The CDR3 loop reads CASTHSRREQYF. In nucleotides, the CDR3 is TGTGCCAGCACACACTCCCGTCGGGAGCAGTACTTC.

This clone turned up a few times. J is TRBJ2-2 and V is TRBV7-2; TRBD2 matches at 9 bases. V trimming: 7 bases; J trimming: 0 bases; junction bases outside the gene matches: 6. CDR3 length: 16 amino acids. The germline gives CDR1 SGHTA, CDR2 FQGNSA. The CDR3: CASTRTSASNTGELFF. As DNA, the CDR3 is TGTGCCAGCACCAGGACTAGCGCATCGAACACCGGGGAGCTGTTTTTT.

The gene calls are TRBV19 and TRBJ1-2; 10 nucleotides align to TRBD1. V lost 3 bases and J lost 1; bases outside the gene matches: 2. CDR3 length: 15 residues. The V gene's germline CDR1 is LNHDA and CDR2 SQIVND (reference sequence). CDR3: CASSIDRGRNYGYTF. CDR3 nucleotides: TGTGCCAGTAGTATCGACAGGGGGCGTAACTATGGCTACACCTTC.

The J gene is TRBJ1-1, the V gene TRBV27; 10 nucleotides match TRBD1. Germline V gene sequence: CDR1 MNHEY, CDR2 SMNVEV (reference sequence). This CDR3 contains 17 residues. V lost 3 bases, J lost 5 bases, and 12 bases stayed unmatched. The CDR3 DNA reads TGTGCCAGCAGTTTTAATACCGGGACAGGGGTGAGGACTGAAGCTTTCTTT. Protein product: CASSFNTGTGVRTEAFF.

This sequence joins TRBV5-5 and TRBJ2-2; weak D call: TRBD1 (5 bases). The CDR3 runs to 16 residues. The V end lost 0 bases, the J end lost 0 bases, and 9 bases lay between the germline ends. Germline CDR1 is SGHKS and CDR2 is YYEKEE (reference sequence). CDR3 residues: CASSLAVTANTGELFF. The CDR3 nucleotides are TGTGCCAGCAGCTTGGCCGTGACAGCGAACACCGGGGAGCTGTTTTTT.

This sequence joins TRBV19 and TRBJ2-5; D not certain. Trimming removed 6 bases from V and 2 bases from J, with 16 bases in between. This CDR3 has 15 residues. The germline V gene has CDR1 LNHDA and CDR2 SQIVND (reference sequence). The CDR3 reads CASSLDLLGQETQYF. In DNA, the CDR3 is TGTGCCAGTAGCCTCGATCTCCTGGGACAAGAGACCCAGTACTTC.

The CDR3 DNA sequence: TGTGCCAGCAGTTTAACTATTAACTATGGCTACACCTTC. This codes for CASSLTINYGYTF. The chain joins TRBV12-3 or TRBV12-4 to TRBJ1-2; D is ambiguous. Trimming stripped 2 bases from V and 1 base from J, with 5 bases between. The CDR3 contains 13 residues.